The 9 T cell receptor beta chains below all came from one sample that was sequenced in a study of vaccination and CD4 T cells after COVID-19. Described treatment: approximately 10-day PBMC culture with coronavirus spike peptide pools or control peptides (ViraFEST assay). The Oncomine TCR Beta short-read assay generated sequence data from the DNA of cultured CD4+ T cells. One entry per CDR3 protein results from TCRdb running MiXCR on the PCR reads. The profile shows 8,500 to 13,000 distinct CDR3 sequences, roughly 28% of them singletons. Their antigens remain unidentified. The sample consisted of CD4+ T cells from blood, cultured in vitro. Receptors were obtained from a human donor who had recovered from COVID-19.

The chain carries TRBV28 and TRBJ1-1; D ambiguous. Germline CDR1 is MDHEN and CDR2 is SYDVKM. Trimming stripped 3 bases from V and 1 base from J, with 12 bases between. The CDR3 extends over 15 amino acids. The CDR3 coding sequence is TGTGCCAGCAGTTTTATGAGGGAAAGGAACACTGAAGCTTTCTTT. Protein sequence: CASSFMRERNTEAFF. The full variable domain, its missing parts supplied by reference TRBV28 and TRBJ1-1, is DVKVTQSSRYLVKRTGEKVFLECVQDMDHENMFWYRQDPGLGLRLIYFSYDVKMKEKGDIPEGYSVSREKKERFSLILESASTNQTSMYLCASSFMRERNTEAFFGQGTRLTVV.

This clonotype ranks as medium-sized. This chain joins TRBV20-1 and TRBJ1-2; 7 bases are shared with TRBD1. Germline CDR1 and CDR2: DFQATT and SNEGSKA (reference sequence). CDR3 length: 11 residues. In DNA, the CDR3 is TGCACCGGGCAGGGGGGAGATGGCTACACCTTC. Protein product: CTGQGGDGYTF.

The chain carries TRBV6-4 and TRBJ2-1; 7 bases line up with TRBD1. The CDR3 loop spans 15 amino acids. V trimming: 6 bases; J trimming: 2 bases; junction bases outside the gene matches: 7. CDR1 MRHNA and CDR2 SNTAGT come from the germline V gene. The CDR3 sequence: CASSIQGTPYNEQFF. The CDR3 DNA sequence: TGTGCCAGCAGCATACAGGGGACCCCCTACAATGAGCAGTTCTTC.

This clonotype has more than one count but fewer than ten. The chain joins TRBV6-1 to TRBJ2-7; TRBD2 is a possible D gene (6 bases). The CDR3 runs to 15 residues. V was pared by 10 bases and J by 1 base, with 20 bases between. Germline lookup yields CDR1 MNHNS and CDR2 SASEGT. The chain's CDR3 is CATLGRGSRSYEQYF. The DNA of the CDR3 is TGTGCCACCCTGGGGCGGGGCAGCAGGTCCTACGAGCAGTACTTC.

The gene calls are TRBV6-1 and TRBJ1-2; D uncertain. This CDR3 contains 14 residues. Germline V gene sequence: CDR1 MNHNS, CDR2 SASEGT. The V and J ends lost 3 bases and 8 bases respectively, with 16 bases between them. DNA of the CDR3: TGTGCCAGCAGTGACGAACCCCGCCTAAGGGGCTACACCTTC. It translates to CASSDEPRLRGYTF.

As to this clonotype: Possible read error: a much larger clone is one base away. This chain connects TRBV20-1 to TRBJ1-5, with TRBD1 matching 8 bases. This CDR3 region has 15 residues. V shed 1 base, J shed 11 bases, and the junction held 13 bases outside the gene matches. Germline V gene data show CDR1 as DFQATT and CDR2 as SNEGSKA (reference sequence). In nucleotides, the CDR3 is TGCAGTGCTAGAGTTCCCGGACAGGGCGGACAGTCCCAGCATTTT. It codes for CSARVPGQGGQSQHF.

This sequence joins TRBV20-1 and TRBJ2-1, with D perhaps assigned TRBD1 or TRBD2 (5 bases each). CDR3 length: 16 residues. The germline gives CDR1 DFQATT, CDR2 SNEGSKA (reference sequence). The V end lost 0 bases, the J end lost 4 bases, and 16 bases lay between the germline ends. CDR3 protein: CSARDLAWDGYNEQFF. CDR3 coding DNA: TGCAGTGCTAGAGATCTTGCGTGGGACGGTTACAATGAGCAGTTCTTC.

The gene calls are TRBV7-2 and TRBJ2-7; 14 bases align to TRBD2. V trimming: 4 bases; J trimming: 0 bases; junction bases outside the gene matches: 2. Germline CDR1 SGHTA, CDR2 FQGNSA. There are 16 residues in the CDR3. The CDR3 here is CASSSGLAGASYEQYF. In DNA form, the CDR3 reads TGTGCCAGCAGCTCGGGACTAGCGGGAGCCTCCTACGAGCAGTACTTC.

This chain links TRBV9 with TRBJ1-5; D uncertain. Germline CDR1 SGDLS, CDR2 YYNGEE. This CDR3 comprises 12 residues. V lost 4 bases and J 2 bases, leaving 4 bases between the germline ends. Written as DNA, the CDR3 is TGTGCCAGCAGCCGGGGCAATCAGCCCCAGCATTTT. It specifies CASSRGNQPQHF.